This section outlines one T cell receptor beta chain sequence together with its context. Its antigen target is currently unknown. Base quality data are lacking; no much larger clone is found one base away. This sample was included in a study of cytomegalovirus exposure and HLA in healthy donors (dated by TCRdb to the late 2010s). Notes on the research overall: An earlier analysis of several hundred of the donors reported under 300 Gb of sequence data and 100 million to 120 million unique TCR beta sequences obtained from approximately 180 million T cells. An earlier analysis of approximately 580 of the donors used high-throughput TCR beta sequencing to judge whether each TCR beta V gene segment behaved as functional or pseudogenic. Class I and class II HLA loci were covered by the typing at four-digit resolution. To study patterns of TCR occurrence, a later analysis re-analyzed previously published TCR beta repertoires from 666 donors and added high-resolution HLA genotyping. High-throughput TCR immunosequencing, statistical association of individual TCRs with disease status, and machine learning were combined to predict cytomegalovirus infection status. Approximately 300 gigabases of sequencing data and 91 million or so unique TCR sequences made up an early release that covered approximately 700 HLA-typed donors. Donor age, sex, ethnicity and CMV serostatus were collected together with the repertoire data. Along with the roughly 670-subject first cohort, a separate validation cohort of over a hundred different subjects was used. The study profiled the T cell repertoires of about 640 subjects by immunosequencing and related them to cytomegalovirus serostatus. The number of typed donors differed by locus: about 620-630 for A, B, C, DRB1 and DQB1; 522 for DQA1; 600 to 610 for DPA1; and about 450 for DPB1. Of the roughly 400 genotyped donors, around 81% fell in the genetic ancestry cluster associated with self-reported Caucasian donors. A later genetic analysis took genome-wide SNP genotypes for 398 of the 666 donors and used that subset as a discovery cohort. All discovery cohort repertoires had been generated on a single sequencing platform. Four to six DR-DQ haplotypes were handled as single units for association and clustering, since linkage in the cohort was strong. In the later analysis, no new phenotypic data were used to find candidate immune exposures; instead, reliance was placed on TCR beta sequences and their occurrence across donors. Among about 360 genotyped donors of the cohort, an average of 235,054 unique TCR beta nucleotide sequences were sequenced per donor, roughly 18% of them non-productive. The study aimed to test whether signatures of past pathogen exposure could be identified by cataloging public T cell receptors.

The protocol used for the library was the immunoSEQ multiplex PCR assay. The multiplex PCR relied on a mix of 60 forward primers for TCR Vbeta segments and 13 reverse primers for TCR Jbeta segments. The CDR3 region of rearranged TCR beta genes was amplified from genomic DNA with a multiplex PCR assay. On the Illumina HiSeq System, the amplified TCR beta libraries were sequenced as 87-base-pair reads. The authors' analysis ran thus. A later analysis counted 65 million to 90 million unique TCR beta chains across the 666 repertoires, and roughly 9.9 million of these chains were shared by at least two donors. A nearest-neighbor algorithm error-corrected the raw reads and collapsed the reads into unique sequences, merging closely related sequences to remove PCR and sequencing errors. To assign V, D and J gene segments, CDR3 sequences were aligned to IMGT reference sequences. For a sequence to be retained, a match of at least six nucleotides was required to both a V gene segment and a J gene segment. Rearrangements were called productive when the CDR3 lacked stop codons and stayed in frame with V and J; all others were non-productive. CDR3 was defined by IMGT convention, running from the second conserved V-encoded cysteine to the conserved J-encoded phenylalanine. The earlier analysis of about 610 of the donors excluded sequences that lacked an unambiguous match to a single V gene segment. An earlier analysis of a few hundred of the donors called V segments functional above 56.7% productive rearrangements and segregating when the between-donor standard deviation exceeded 5%. A statistical classification framework was developed to diagnose cytomegalovirus status using the catalog of TCR beta chain sequences. In a later analysis, TCR nucleotide sequences were compared against IMGT/GENE-DB human TR gene sequences so that V and J genes could be assigned. A later analysis assigned CDR3 sequences and most-parsimonious VDJ recombination scenarios with the TCRdist pipeline. In a later analysis, every TCR beta chain was defined by the combination of its CDR3 amino acid sequence and its V-gene family, and reads without a unique V-gene family were dropped. To address suspected cross-contamination and a sequencing artifact, a later analysis removed under 600 highly shared, low-generation-probability nucleotide sequences. A later analysis calculated a clonal expansion index for each public chain from normalized within-repertoire ranks of inferred template counts. In a later analysis, generation probabilities were computed using a VDJ recombination model fitted to out-of-frame rearrangements, and the results were checked against IGoR. Hypergeometric tests were used in a later analysis to score TCR-TCR, TCR-HLA and TCR-CMV co-occurrence, with a repertoire-size bias correction applied to the TCR pairs. A later analysis estimated false discovery rates by permuting HLA or CMV assignments 20 times. In a later analysis, co-occurring TCRs were grouped with DBSCAN, and TCRdist sequence similarity was added when clustering was performed within HLA-allele-positive subsets. For co-occurrence clustering, repertoires with fewer than 30,000 or more than 120,000 public chains were excluded, along with a handful of repertoires with anomalous nucleotide sharing. The immuneACCESS repertoire file appears here via TCRdb, limited to in-frame rearrangements. These files lack a portion of the clones; in checked studies, under half of the deficit traces to unresolved V genes, and the cause of the others is not known. Clone size and V and J calls were adopted from that table, with D and trimming inferred from the DNA. In this sample the table shows 85,000 to 110,000 clones, roughly 77% of which occur a single time. 9% to 12% of the sample lies in the top ten.

The cohort comprised around 700 healthy bone marrow donors. Cohort members were all nominally healthy when sampled, although unrecorded immune exposures were likely present. The donor was CMV seropositive and belonged to the group of over 250 seropositive cohort members. A peripheral blood sample was provided by each donor, and peripheral blood mononuclear cells were used for TCR beta sequencing. Genomic DNA extraction from the blood cell samples was performed with the Qiagen DNeasy Blood Extraction Kit. Findings and caveats that apply to the study as a whole: According to a later genetic analysis, donors in an Asian-associated ancestry cluster had fewer N-insertions in productive TCRs than the approximately 670-donor mean. Broadly in line with IMGT annotations, most TCR beta V segments showed up in productive rearrangements about 87% or about 30% of the time in an earlier analysis of under 700 of the donors. While some public TCRs were present in many individuals, most TCR sequences turned up only very rarely across donors. In a later analysis, HLA-associated TCR beta chains showed more clonal expansion and lower generation probabilities than non-associated chains that were equally common. A total of around 150 TCR beta chains were listed by the study as associated with cytomegalovirus. The cohort was sequenced for TCR beta chains only, and without alpha or paired-chain data the features that could be detected were limited. The earlier analysis of approximately 590 of the donors excluded seventeen rarely observed V segments, including chromosome 9 orphons, because counts were too low. According to a later analysis, parvovirus B19, influenza, CMV and Epstein-Barr virus appeared linked to several top co-occurrence clusters. Assigning TCR associations to individual alleles was difficult when HLA alleles, especially DR and DQ, strongly co-occurred. Because HLA typing was missing for some donors at each locus, association tests included only the typed subset. A later analysis found that most CMV-associated TCR beta chains appeared HLA-restricted, with HLA associations seemingly driven largely by CMV exposure. It was suggested by the authors that the approach could potentially be generalized to other disease states and immunological phenotypes. Linkage disequilibrium might explain the correlated functional status among segregating V segments, but an unknown experimental factor could not be excluded. In both the original and validation cohorts, the classifier was reported to diagnose cytomegalovirus status with high specificity and sensitivity. Immune exposure information for the cohort was limited to CMV serostatus. In a later analysis, TCR association rates were found to vary across HLA loci, with the most associated TCRs seen for DRB1 alleles and the fewest for HLA-C alleles. A few of the identified cytomegalovirus-associated TCR beta chains were confirmed in vitro to be specific for cytomegalovirus antigens. In a later genetic analysis, a missense DCLRE1C variant was associated with V-gene and J-gene trimming of TCR beta chains, and the association was replicated in an independent cohort. In a later analysis, 16,951 TCR beta sequences were associated with specific HLA alleles at a false discovery rate of 0.05. Some IMGT-functional V segments, including TRBV6-2 and TRBV6-3, could not be told apart with the 87-base-pair reads, so those segments were excluded. A further reported finding was that TCR beta sequences accurately predicted the HLA-A and HLA-B alleles for most subjects in the first cohort. A group of highly shared sequence variants was considered likely to be a technical artifact of the sequencing pipeline. Presence/absence analyses assumed roughly uniform sequencing depth across donors, an assumption that may not hold.

The CDR1 and CDR2 encoded by the germline V gene (reference sequence) are MNHEY and SMNVEV. The CDR3 contains 19 residues, cysteine and phenylalanine counted. Just CDR3 DNA is preserved here, 57 bases in frame from base 1. V is clipped by 1 base and J by 1 base, and the sequence between their germline boundaries is 20 bases long. The sequence joins TRBV27 to TRBJ2-1; a weak D assignment points to TRBD2 (5 bases agree). Sequenced input: PBMCs. The TCR comes from a woman aged 18-30 years in good health and CMV-seropositive. The CDR3 is CASSLLAPVGLLSYNEQFF. The DNA is as follows: TGTGCCAGCAGTTTATTAGCACCCGTCGGACTCTTATCCTACAATGAGCAGTTCTTC.